These 23 T cell receptor beta chains were all obtained from the same sample, sequenced in a study of OX40 agonist ivuxolimab in advanced cancers. Library generation was performed with the immunoSEQ multiplex PCR assay. The clones in this table, taken by TCRdb from immuneACCESS, are in-frame only. Not every clone is retained; where verified, under half of the shortfall comes from an unresolved V gene, and the cause of the rest is unknown. This sample lists around 12,000 clones; roughly 70% were detected once. The top ten clones comprise roughly 37% of the sample. Sequencing used CD4+ or CD8+ T cells sorted from blood, obtained in a trial of the OX40 agonist ivuxolimab. These receptors were taken from an adult with an advanced solid tumor such as melanoma, head and neck, liver or kidney cancer.

J is TRBJ1-2 and V is TRBV28; D remains ambiguous. Trimming removed 7 bases at V and 2 bases at J, with 14 bases between. This CDR3 is built from 14 residues. Germline CDR1 and CDR2: MDHEN and SYDVKM. The CDR3 sequence is CASTPSGINYGYTF. In nucleotides, the CDR3 is TGTGCCAGCACCCCCAGTGGGATCAACTATGGCTACACCTTC.

The chain recombines TRBV4-1 with TRBJ1-2; unclear D gene. Trimming cost V 3 bases and J 2 bases, with 7 bases left between them. This CDR3 comprises 13 residues. The germline CDR1 and CDR2 sequences are MGHRA and YSYEKL. The CDR3 region is CASSHGSNYGYTF. CDR3 nucleotides: TGCGCCAGCAGCCACGGGAGCAACTATGGCTACACCTTC.

The CDR3 region is CASSEPDSITGELFF. The CDR3 DNA reads as TGTGCCAGCAGTGAACCGGACTCGATCACCGGGGAGCTGTTTTTT. The chain joins TRBV25-1 to TRBJ2-2; tentative D call: TRBD2 (5 bases). CDR1 and CDR2 from the germline V gene are MGHDK and SYGVNS. The CDR3 has 15 amino acids. V shed 2 bases and J shed 4 bases, with 11 bases lying between them.

The rearrangement uses TRBV11-2 and TRBJ2-5; the match to TRBD2 covers 13 bases. CDR3 length: 19 residues. Trimming took 1 base from V and 3 from J; bases not matched to a gene: 11. The V gene's germline CDR1 is SGHAT and CDR2 FQNNGV. This chain's CDR3 is CASSLVGGLAGKMEETQYF. Written as DNA, the CDR3 is TGTGCCAGCAGCTTAGTTGGGGGACTAGCGGGGAAAATGGAAGAGACCCAGTACTTC.

The table lists this clone with a count of one. The chain joins TRBV5-4 to TRBJ1-1; D not resolved. There are 19 residues in the CDR3. CDR1 SGHNT and CDR2 YYREEE come from the germline V gene (reference sequence). V was trimmed by 4 bases and J by 0 bases, leaving 25 bases between them. DNA for the CDR3: TGTGCCAGCAGCCTCTCCGTTGACGGATTACCCGCCTTGAACACTGAAGCTTTCTTT. It codes for CASSLSVDGLPALNTEAFF.

The rearrangement uses TRBV25-1 and TRBJ2-7; 7 bases match TRBD1. Germline loops: CDR1 MGHDK, CDR2 SYGVNS. The V and J ends lost 6 bases and 0 bases, in that order; junction bases with no gene match: 5. The CDR3 runs to 14 residues. CDR3 sequence: CASSRGGSSYEQYF. CDR3 nucleotides: TGTGCCAGCAGCCGAGGGGGCAGCTCCTACGAGCAGTACTTC.

The CDR3 nucleotides read TGTGCCAGCAGGGACTACCGGCAGTATTTT. Its protein is CASRDYRQYF. The rearrangement uses TRBV5-5 and TRBJ2-3; a possible D gene is TRBD2 (6 bases). The V gene's germline CDR1 is SGHKS and CDR2 YYEKEE (reference sequence). This CDR3 is 10 amino acids long. V was shortened by 5 bases and J by 11 bases, with 9 bases between the two germline ends.

The V and J genes are TRBV11-3 and TRBJ2-2, with D perhaps TRBD1 (5 bases). The CDR3 sequence is 17 residues long. Germline V gene lookup returns CDR1 SGHNT and CDR2 YENEEA. With 5 bases removed from V and 4 bases from J, the gap between germline ends came to 20 bases. Here the CDR3 reads CASSAQAGLPATGELFF. For the CDR3, the DNA is TGTGCCAGCAGCGCCCAGGCAGGGCTTCCAGCCACCGGGGAGCTGTTTTTT.

This chain joins TRBV18 and TRBJ2-7; 7 bases line up with TRBD1. V lost 3 bases and J lost 1; bases outside the gene matches: 0. Per the germline V gene, CDR1 is KGHSH and CDR2 is LQKENI. The CDR3 runs to 13 residues. The CDR3 bases are TGTGCCAGCTCACCGACAGGGTCCTACGAGCAGTACTTC. This sequence encodes CASSPTGSYEQYF.

The chain employs TRBV7-2 and TRBJ2-1, with 9 bases matching TRBD2. CDR1 and CDR2 from the germline V gene are SGHTA and FQGNSA. V lost 3 bases, J lost 1 base, and 1 base stayed unmatched. This CDR3 is 15 amino acids long. The CDR3: CASSFSGSSYNEQFF. In DNA, the CDR3 is TGTGCCAGCAGCTTTAGCGGGAGTTCCTACAATGAGCAGTTCTTC.

The chain couples TRBV19 to TRBJ1-1; no clear D gene. Per the germline V gene, CDR1 is LNHDA and CDR2 is SQIVND (reference sequence). The CDR3 is 13 residues long. The V end was cut by 3 bases, the J end by 0 bases, with 5 bases between. CDR3 protein: CASSMSMNTEAFF. CDR3 DNA: TGTGCCAGTAGTATGTCTATGAACACTGAAGCTTTCTTT.

The rearrangement uses TRBV5-4 and TRBJ1-1; TRBD1 might be the D (5 bases). The CDR3 covers 16 residues. The germline V gene has CDR1 SGHNT and CDR2 YYREEE (reference sequence). V gave up 0 bases and J gave up 0 bases, with 12 bases separating them. In DNA form, the CDR3 reads TGTGCCAGCAGCTTGGGAGGGGACGAGTTGAACACTGAAGCTTTCTTT. This sequence encodes CASSLGGDELNTEAFF. Full variable domain (outside the CDR3, taken from reference TRBV5-4 and TRBJ1-1): ETGVTQSPTHLIKTRGQQVTLRCSSQSGHNTVSWYQQALGQGPQFIFQYYREEENGRGNFPPRFSGLQFPNYSSELNVNALELDDSALYLCASSLGGDELNTEAFFGQGTRLTVV.

V gene TRBV5-4 combines with J gene TRBJ2-1; D not certain. This CDR3 has 12 residues. Trimming cost V 4 bases and J 6 bases, with 8 bases left between them. The germline V gene has CDR1 SGHNT and CDR2 YYREEE (reference sequence). The CDR3 nucleotides are TGTGCCAGCAGCCCGAATAGCAATGAGCAGTTCTTC. Translating gives CASSPNSNEQFF. The variable domain in full, with the rest retrieved from reference TRBV5-4 and TRBJ2-1, is ETGVTQSPTHLIKTRGQQVTLRCSSQSGHNTVSWYQQALGQGPQFIFQYYREEENGRGNFPPRFSGLQFPNYSSELNVNALELDDSALYLCASSPNSNEQFFGPGTRLTVL.

V gene TRBV6-5 combines with J gene TRBJ2-1; 7 bases agree with TRBD1. With V trimmed by 10 bases and J by 8 bases, 5 bases remained unmatched. Per the germline V gene, CDR1 is MNHEY and CDR2 is SVGAGI. CDR3 length: 11 amino acids. This CDR3 is CATRDRDEQFF. For the CDR3, the DNA is TGTGCCACCAGAGACAGGGATGAGCAGTTCTTC.

The J gene is TRBJ2-2, the V gene TRBV6-1; D remains ambiguous. This CDR3 contains 11 residues. Germline V lookup: CDR1 MNHNS, CDR2 SASEGT. V lost 5 bases and J lost 7, with 5 bases in between. CDR3 nucleotide sequence: TGTGCCAGCAGTTACGTCGGGGAGCTGTTTTTT. Translation gives CASSYVGELFF.

The genes are TRBV11-2 and TRBJ2-1; 11 nucleotides align to TRBD2. CDR3 length: 15 residues. The germline gives CDR1 SGHAT, CDR2 FQNNGV. After removal of 3 bases from V and 6 bases from J, the junction contained 4 bases not matched to a gene. The CDR3 DNA sequence: TGTGCCAGCAGCTTTCGGACTAGCGGGTCCAATGAGCAGTTCTTC. As protein: CASSFRTSGSNEQFF.

V and J are TRBV29-1 and TRBJ2-7; D not certain. The CDR3 is made up of 13 amino acids. Germline CDR1 is SQVTM and CDR2 is ANQGSEA. Trimming removed 4 bases from V and 3 bases from J, with 13 bases in between. The CDR3 region is CSVGPEDLYEQYF. The CDR3 DNA sequence: TGCAGCGTTGGGCCAGAAGATCTCTACGAGCAGTACTTC.

In its sample, this clone was seen a few times. A read error likely explains this, since a far larger clone differs by one base. CDR3 loop: CAWTPVGEGLYNEQYF. The CDR3 DNA sequence: TGTGCCTGGACCCCAGTGGGGGAGGGCCTTTACAATGAGCAGTACTTC. V usage is TRBV30 and J usage is TRBJ2-7, with 7 nucleotides matching TRBD2. CDR3 length: 16 amino acids. The V segment lost 4 bases and the J segment 7 bases; nucleotides outside the gene matches: 19. Germline V CDR1 and CDR2: GTSNPN, SVGIG (reference sequence).

The table lists this clone with a few counts. V and J are TRBV7-7 and TRBJ2-5, with D unresolved. The CDR3 is 13 amino acids. Trimming cost V 1 base and J 5 bases, with 8 bases left between them. The V gene's germline CDR1 is SSHAT and CDR2 FNYEAQ (reference sequence). The CDR3 coding sequence is TGTGCCAGCAGCTTAGATCTTTGGGAGACCCAGTACTTC. This codes for CASSLDLWETQYF.

The chain joins TRBV20-1 to TRBJ2-1; 10 positions match TRBD2. The CDR3 contains 11 residues. The germline CDR1 and CDR2 sequences are DFQATT and SNEGSKA (reference sequence). V shed 6 bases and J 9 bases; nucleotides not matched to a gene: 2. The CDR3 is CSARTSGEQFF. CDR3 DNA sequence: TGCAGTGCGAGGACTAGCGGTGAGCAGTTCTTC.

This clone was counted a few times. This chain joins TRBV7-9 and TRBJ2-3; D is possibly TRBD2 (6 bases). The CDR3 consists of 14 residues. Per the germline V gene, CDR1 is SEHNR and CDR2 is FQNEAQ (reference sequence). V gave up 9 bases and J gave up 2 bases, with 15 bases separating them. CDR3 nucleotides: TGTGCCAGAGGGCCTGGCGGGGCCACAGATACGCAGTATTTT. Translation: CARGPGGATDTQYF.

This clone is categorized as medium-sized. The V gene is TRBV7-9, the J gene TRBJ1-2; TRBD1 is a possible D gene (5 bases). Germline assignment: CDR1 SEHNR and CDR2 FQNEAQ (reference sequence). This CDR3 has 14 amino acids. Trimming took 2 bases from V and 4 from J, leaving 11 bases between them. CDR3 DNA sequence: TGTGCCAGCAGCTTACTTGGGACGGTCTATGGCTACACCTTC. Translating gives CASSLLGTVYGYTF.

V gene TRBV6-6 combines with J gene TRBJ2-3; D is perhaps TRBD2 (5 bases). The CDR3 sequence is 15 residues long. Trimming removed 3 bases from V and 5 bases from J, with 15 bases in between. Germline V gene lookup returns CDR1 MNHNY and CDR2 SVGAGI (reference sequence). CDR3 region: CASSYTGLRVDTQYF. The DNA for the CDR3 is TGTGCCAGCAGTTATACCGGACTTCGTGTAGATACGCAGTATTTT.